One sample yielded the 3 T cell receptor beta chains listed below, sequenced in a study of blood T cell repertoires in COVID-19. The table came from immunoSEQ multiplex PCR; TCRdb's copy has only in-frame clones and leaves some out. The sample holds tens of thousands of clones, about four fifths seen once. Sequencing used peripheral blood. The source of these receptors is a woman over 75 with COVID-19, enrolled during active disease.

The chain employs TRBV9 and TRBJ2-1, with D possibly TRBD1 on 5 matching bases. The CDR3 loop spans 14 amino acids. Germline V gene lookup returns CDR1 SGDLS and CDR2 YYNGEE. The V end was cut by 4 bases, the J end by 7 bases, with 15 bases between. CDR3 bases: TGTGCCAGCAGCACCACCAGGGCCCGGAATGAGCAGTTCTTC. Protein sequence: CASSTTRARNEQFF.

The chain employs TRBV9 and TRBJ2-5, with 7 bases fitting TRBD2. The CDR3 has 15 residues. V dropped 5 bases and J dropped 2; count of bases not matched to a gene: 9. In germline, CDR1 is SGDLS, CDR2 YYNGEE. CDR3 in amino acids: CASRGTSEKQETQYF. CDR3 bases: TGTGCCAGCAGAGGAACTAGCGAGAAGCAAGAGACCCAGTACTTC.

For this clone: Other nucleotide sequences in the sample specify the same CDR3. This chain links TRBV7-2 with TRBJ1-2, with a tentative D call TRBD1 (5 bases). Germline V gives CDR1 SGHTA, CDR2 FQGNSA. V was pared by 5 bases and J by 5 bases, with 9 bases between. The CDR3 is 12 amino acids. This CDR3 is CASSLGGYGYTF. For the CDR3, the DNA is TGTGCCAGCAGCCTGGGGGGATATGGCTACACCTTC.